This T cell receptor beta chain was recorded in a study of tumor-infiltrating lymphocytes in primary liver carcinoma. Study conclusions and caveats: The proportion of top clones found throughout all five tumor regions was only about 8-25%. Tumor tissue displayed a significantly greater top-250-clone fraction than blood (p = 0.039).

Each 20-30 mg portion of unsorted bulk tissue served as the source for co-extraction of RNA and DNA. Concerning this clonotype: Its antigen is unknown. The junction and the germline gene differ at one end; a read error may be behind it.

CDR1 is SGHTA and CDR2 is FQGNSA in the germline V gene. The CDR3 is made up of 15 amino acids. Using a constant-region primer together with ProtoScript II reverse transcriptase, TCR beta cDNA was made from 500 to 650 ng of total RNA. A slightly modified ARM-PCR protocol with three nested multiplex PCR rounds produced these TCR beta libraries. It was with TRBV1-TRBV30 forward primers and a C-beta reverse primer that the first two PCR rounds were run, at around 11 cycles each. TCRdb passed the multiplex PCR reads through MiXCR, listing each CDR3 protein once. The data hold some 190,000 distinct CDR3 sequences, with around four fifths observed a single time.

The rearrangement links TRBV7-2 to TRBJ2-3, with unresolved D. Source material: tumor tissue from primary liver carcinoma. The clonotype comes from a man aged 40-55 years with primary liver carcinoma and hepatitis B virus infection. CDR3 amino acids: CPSSSPLQEPDTQYF. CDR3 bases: TGTCCCAGCAGCTCTCCTCTACAAGAGCCAGATACGCAGTATTTT.